The present entry profiles one T cell receptor beta chain with its context. The data were obtained in a study of blood T cell repertoires in COVID-19. In the study overall: Material from acute and convalescent COVID-19 was sourced from the United States, Italy and Spain.

Per the original methods: Reference gene primer amplification in the assay estimated nucleated cell counts. Method: immunoSEQ multiplex PCR; TCRdb's copy keeps in-frame clones and lacks some. The V and J calls and clone size come from that table; D and trimming were worked out from the DNA. The data hold under 300,000 clones, with 85% to 90% observed a single time. Participants' own reports of clinical history determined their cohort assignment. Two negative PCRs, clearance, or symptom resolution characterized the recovered Cohort 3 donors. Unmatched junction bases numbered 7, after V lost 6 bases and J lost 5 bases. The CDR3 covers 15 residues. CDR1 and CDR2 (germline): KGHDR, SFDVKD.

The chain links TRBV24-1 to TRBJ2-1; 9 nucleotides align to TRBD2. The TCR sequence derives from a man aged 18 to 29 who had recovered from COVID-19. Sequencing input: PBMCs or T cells enriched from blood (not recorded which). CDR3 in amino acids: CATSRLAAGDNEQFF. CDR3 nucleotide sequence: TGTGCCACCAGTAGACTAGCGGCGGGGGACAATGAGCAGTTCTTC.